These 29 T cell receptor beta chains were all obtained from the same sample, sequenced in a study of T-cell memory formation after mild COVID-19. A single record per CDR3 protein comes from TCRdb applying MiXCR to the 5' RACE reads. Here the sample spans a few hundred thousand distinct CDR3 sequences, 10% being singletons. Sequenced material: PBMCs or a T cell subset sorted from them (not recorded which). The receptors stem from a young man who had mild COVID-19 (a few samples of this study predate the infection). Cell type and time point are not known.

The chain couples TRBV12-3 or TRBV12-4 to TRBJ2-3; D uncertain. Trimming took 2 bases from V and 2 from J, leaving 8 bases between them. This CDR3 contains 14 residues. The CDR3 coding sequence is TGTGCCAGCAGTTTAACCCGGGTCACAGATACGCAGTATTTT. It is translated as CASSLTRVTDTQYF.

The genes are TRBV5-1 and TRBJ2-1; a weak D match, TRBD1 (7 bases). Per germline, CDR1 SGHRS and CDR2 YFSETQ. The CDR3 loop spans 13 amino acids. Trimming stripped 4 bases from V and 13 bases from J, with 18 bases between. This chain's CDR3 is CASSLQDRDSQFF. For the CDR3, the DNA is TGCGCCAGCAGCCTCCAAGACAGGGACTCCCAGTTCTTC. Filled out from reference TRBV5-1 and TRBJ2-1, the complete variable domain reads KAGVTQTPRYLIKTRGQQVTLSCSPISGHRSVSWYQQTPGQGLQFLFEYFSETQRNKGNFPGRFSGRQFSNSRSEMNVSTLELGDSALYLCASSLQDRDSQFFGPGTRLTVL.

The sample holds one count of this clonotype. The chain uses TRBV20-1 and TRBJ2-7; 7 nucleotides agree with TRBD1. CDR3 length: 12 residues. The germline V gene has CDR1 DFQATT and CDR2 SNEGSKA (reference sequence). Trimming cost V 1 base and J 5 bases; bases outside gene matches: 2. The CDR3 bases are TGCAGTGCTAGAGGAGGGGGCCACGAGCAGTACTTC. Protein: CSARGGGHEQYF.

The sample holds a few counts of this clonotype. The V call is TRBV6-1, the J call TRBJ2-5; D gene ambiguous. Germline V gives CDR1 MNHNS, CDR2 SASEGT. V was trimmed by 7 bases and J by 5 bases, leaving 14 bases between them. The CDR3 totals 13 residues. CDR3 residues: CASMFGIWETQYF. The CDR3 DNA reads as TGTGCCAGCATGTTCGGTATCTGGGAGACCCAGTACTTC.

This chain uses TRBV7-9 with TRBJ1-1, with 7 positions matching TRBD1. The germline CDR1 and CDR2 sequences are SEHNR and FQNEAQ (reference sequence). This CDR3 is 14 amino acids long. Trimming took 6 bases from V and 1 from J; bases not matched to a gene: 5. The CDR3, as DNA: TGTGCCAGCAGAGCAGGGGACAGGAACACTGAAGCTTTCTTT. This translates into CASRAGDRNTEAFF.

This clonotype was detected only a few times. The J gene is TRBJ1-1, the V gene TRBV6-7, with 7 bases fitting TRBD1. TRBV6-7 is treated as an ORF (open reading frame) with a function not yet certain. J was trimmed by 2 bases and V by 9 bases; bases with no gene match: 6. CDR3 length: 13 residues. In nucleotides, the CDR3 is TGTGCCAGAGGGACAGCCATAAACACTGAAGCTTTCTTT. Encoded protein: CARGTAINTEAFF.

There are a few counts of this clonotype. The CDR3 region has the DNA TGCGCCACCACTGGACAGGGCCGCCAAGAGACCCAGTACTTC. Residues: CATTGQGRQETQYF. The chain joins TRBV5-1 to TRBJ2-5; 8 bases match TRBD1. The length of the CDR3 is 14 residues. Unmatched junction bases numbered 8, after V lost 9 bases and J lost 1 base. Germline assignment: CDR1 SGHRS and CDR2 YFSETQ.

This clonotype was seen only a few times. The chain links TRBV2 to TRBJ1-5, with D possibly TRBD1 on 6 matching bases. CDR3 length equals 14 residues. Trimming cost V 6 bases and J 7 bases, with 16 bases left between them. Germline CDR1 and CDR2: SNHLY and FYNNEI. CDR3 residues: CASSAGDMRQPQHF. The CDR3 coding sequence is TGTGCCAGCAGCGCAGGGGACATGCGGCAGCCCCAGCATTTT.

The chain couples TRBV2 to TRBJ1-5, with D unclear. V was pared by 6 bases and J by 5 bases, with 8 bases between. Germline CDR1 SNHLY, CDR2 FYNNEI. CDR3 size: 12 residues. The CDR3 loop is CASRGRDQPQHF. CDR3 bases: TGTGCCAGCAGGGGTAGAGATCAGCCCCAGCATTTT.

The rearrangement uses TRBV5-6 and TRBJ1-1, with D possibly TRBD1 on 5 matching bases. Germline values: CDR1 SGHDT, CDR2 YYEEEE. Trimming took 1 base from V and 0 from J, leaving 13 bases between them. This CDR3 is 16 amino acids long. The CDR3 loop reads CASSLSGVRLNTEAFF. CDR3 coding DNA: TGTGCCAGCAGCTTGTCGGGGGTCAGGCTGAACACTGAAGCTTTCTTT.

The chain is built from TRBV6-5 and TRBJ2-7, with TRBD1 identical over 10 bases. This CDR3 comprises 16 residues. Germline V gene sequence: CDR1 MNHEY, CDR2 SVGAGI. V was clipped by 0 bases and J by 2 bases; unmatched bases: 4. In nucleotides, the CDR3 is TGTGCCAGCAGTTACTCTTTTGGGACAGGGGCCTACGAGCAGTACTTC. It yields the protein CASSYSFGTGAYEQYF.

In its sample, this clonotype was seen many times. V is TRBV5-1 and J is TRBJ2-5, with a tentative D call TRBD1 (5 bases). Germline lookup yields CDR1 SGHRS and CDR2 YFSETQ. The CDR3 totals 12 residues. V shed 5 bases and J shed 2 bases, with 7 bases lying between them. This CDR3 is CASRRQQETQYF. In nucleotides, the CDR3 is TGCGCCAGCAGGCGACAGCAAGAGACCCAGTACTTC.

This clonotype was seen only a few times. The chain uses TRBV18 and TRBJ1-5; 11 positions agree with TRBD1. Looked up from germline, CDR1 is KGHSH and CDR2 is LQKENI. V gave up 5 bases and J gave up 2 bases; unmatched junction bases: 2. The CDR3 runs to 15 residues. The CDR3 sequence is CASSGTGGGNQPQHF. The CDR3 DNA follows: TGTGCCAGCTCAGGGACAGGGGGAGGCAATCAGCCCCAGCATTTT. Looking up the rest from reference TRBV18 and TRBJ1-5 gives the full variable domain: NAGVMQNPRHLVRRRGQEARLRCSPMKGHSHVYWYRQLPEEGLKFMVYLQKENIIDESGMPKERFSAEFPKEGPSILRIQQVVRGDSAAYFCASSGTGGGNQPQHFGDGTRLSIL.

This clonotype turned up a few times. The J gene is TRBJ2-3, the V gene TRBV24-1; D unclear. This CDR3 has 15 amino acids. Trimming cost V 0 bases and J 2 bases, with 8 bases left between them. The germline CDR1 and CDR2 sequences are KGHDR and SFDVKD. CDR3 sequence: CATSDLRNPTDTQYF. CDR3 DNA sequence: TGTGCCACCAGTGATTTGAGGAATCCCACAGATACGCAGTATTTT.

This clonotype has just a few counts. The chain links TRBV7-2 to TRBJ2-2, with 8 bases fitting TRBD1. This CDR3 is 14 amino acids long. Unmatched junction bases numbered 5, after V lost 4 bases and J lost 7 bases. Germline V gives CDR1 SGHTA, CDR2 FQGNSA. DNA of the CDR3: TGTGCCAGCAGCTGGGACAGGACGAGCGGGGAGCTGTTTTTT. The encoded protein is CASSWDRTSGELFF.

In its sample, this clonotype was seen a few times. V and J are TRBV4-3 and TRBJ1-6; D perhaps matches TRBD1 (5 bases). Trimming left V 4 bases short and J 7 bases short, with 14 bases between. This CDR3 has 15 residues. Germline V gene lookup returns CDR1 LGHNA and CDR2 YSLEER. The CDR3 protein is CASSLLRVQNSPLHF. Here the CDR3 DNA reads TGCGCCAGCAGCCTCCTCAGGGTGCAGAATTCACCCCTCCACTTT.

This chain connects TRBV20-1 to TRBJ1-1; tentatively, D is TRBD1 (5 bases). CDR1 is DFQATT, CDR2 SNEGSKA, per germline (reference sequence). V gave up 1 base and J gave up 4 bases, with 10 bases separating them. CDR3 length equals 13 residues. CDR3 in amino acids: CSARVGGITEAFF. Written as DNA, the CDR3 is TGCAGTGCTAGAGTCGGGGGTATCACTGAAGCTTTCTTT.

This clonotype was picked up a small number of times. The chain has TRBV12-3 or TRBV12-4 and TRBJ1-2; TRBD1 might be the D (5 bases). This CDR3 contains 14 residues. Trimming removed 4 bases at V and 5 bases at J, with 14 bases between. This chain's CDR3 is CASSSGVRWYGYTF. Written as DNA, the CDR3 is TGTGCCAGCAGTTCGGGGGTCCGGTGGTATGGCTACACCTTC.

This clonotype has at least ten counts. The chain recombines TRBV5-1 with TRBJ2-5; a possible D gene is TRBD1 (5 bases). V lost 0 bases, J lost 2 bases, and 14 bases lay in between. CDR3 length equals 16 residues. Per the germline V gene, CDR1 is SGHRS and CDR2 is YFSETQ. The CDR3 loop is CASSLGTGHVQETQYF. The CDR3 DNA reads as TGCGCCAGCAGCTTGGGAACAGGACACGTACAAGAGACCCAGTACTTC.

This chain connects TRBV7-2 to TRBJ2-3, with 8 bases aligning to TRBD2. The germline CDR1 and CDR2 sequences are SGHTA and FQGNSA. The J segment lost 3 bases and the V segment lost 0 bases, leaving 8 bases of the junction unmatched. The CDR3 covers 17 residues. The CDR3 loop is CASSLAKSGGPTDTQYF. The CDR3, as DNA: TGTGCCAGCAGCTTAGCGAAGTCGGGGGGGCCAACAGATACGCAGTATTTT.

Only a few counts were recorded for this clonotype. The J gene is TRBJ2-7, the V gene TRBV10-3; 7 bases are a match to TRBD1. Germline lookup yields CDR1 ENHRY and CDR2 SYGVKD. V lost 6 bases to trimming and J lost 2 bases; unmatched junction nucleotides: 13. This CDR3 has 16 amino acids. CDR3: CAISDQGVGQTYEQYF. In nucleotides, the CDR3 is TGTGCCATCAGCGATCAGGGGGTCGGCCAGACCTACGAGCAGTACTTC.

The chain carries TRBV19 and TRBJ1-6; 9 nucleotides align to TRBD1. The CDR3 contains 14 residues. With 6 bases clipped from V and 6 bases from J, the junction kept 3 bases outside the gene matches. Per germline, CDR1 LNHDA and CDR2 SQIVND (reference sequence). The CDR3 DNA is TGTGCCAGTAGCCCGACAGGGGGTAATTCACCCCTCCACTTT. It codes for CASSPTGGNSPLHF.

This clonotype has a count of ten or more. The J gene is TRBJ2-1, the V gene TRBV5-1, with 8 bases fitting TRBD2. Germline CDR1 reads SGHRS; CDR2 reads YFSETQ. The V and J ends lost 4 bases and 0 bases, in that order; junction bases with no gene match: 6. This CDR3 contains 16 residues. This chain's CDR3 is CASSRTSGASYNEQFF. The CDR3 DNA follows: TGCGCCAGCAGCCGAACTAGCGGAGCCTCCTACAATGAGCAGTTCTTC.

This clonotype has a handful of counts. The CDR3: CASRSNPPADTQYF. CDR3 sequence (DNA): TGCGCCAGCAGATCCAACCCACCTGCAGATACGCAGTATTTT. The rearrangement uses TRBV5-1 and TRBJ2-3; D is uncertain. Germline CDR1 SGHRS, CDR2 YFSETQ. CDR3 size: 14 residues. Trimming pared 5 bases from V and 4 bases from J, leaving 14 bases between.

Only a few counts were recorded for this clonotype. V usage is TRBV7-9 and J usage is TRBJ2-5; TRBD2 matches at 8 bases. The CDR3 spans 14 residues. V shed 5 bases, J shed 2 bases, and the junction held 4 bases outside the gene matches. Germline V gives CDR1 SEHNR, CDR2 FQNEAQ (reference sequence). This CDR3 reads CASSPQRGQETQYF. The CDR3 DNA is TGTGCCAGCAGCCCACAGCGGGGGCAAGAGACCCAGTACTTC.

This clonotype was seen only a few times. The chain uses TRBV5-1 and TRBJ2-2, with 9 bases that match TRBD1. This CDR3 spans 16 amino acids. J was trimmed by 5 bases and V by 5 bases; bases with no gene match: 10. From germline, CDR1 is SGHRS and CDR2 YFSETQ. The CDR3: CASRPTGTGFTGELFF. CDR3 DNA sequence: TGCGCCAGCAGACCCACCGGGACAGGGTTTACCGGGGAGCTGTTTTTT. Together with reference TRBV5-1 and TRBJ2-2, the CDR3 gives the full variable domain: KAGVTQTPRYLIKTRGQQVTLSCSPISGHRSVSWYQQTPGQGLQFLFEYFSETQRNKGNFPGRFSGRQFSNSRSEMNVSTLELGDSALYLCASRPTGTGFTGELFFGEGSRLTVL.

The J gene is TRBJ1-5, the V gene TRBV19; D unclear. The ends were cut back, 7 bases at V and 0 bases at J, with 16 bases in the middle. This CDR3 contains 16 residues. Per germline, CDR1 LNHDA and CDR2 SQIVND (reference sequence). This CDR3 reads CASTPRAVYSNQPQHF. The CDR3 DNA sequence: TGTGCCAGTACCCCACGGGCCGTTTATAGCAATCAGCCCCAGCATTTT.

The rearrangement uses TRBV12-3 or TRBV12-4 and TRBJ2-7; no definite D call. The germline V and J ends were trimmed by 6 bases and 2 bases, with 17 bases remaining between them. The CDR3 length is 15 residues. In nucleotides, the CDR3 is TGTGCCAGCAGCCCCGGGCCCTACCCCACCTACGAGCAGTACGTC. This gives the protein CASSPGPYPTYEQYV.

This clonotype appeared many times. The chain joins TRBV11-3 to TRBJ2-5, with 10 bases fitting TRBD1. The CDR3 spans 17 residues. The V gene end was trimmed by 0 bases and the J gene end by 5 bases; junction bases not matched to a gene: 9. From germline, CDR1 is SGHNT and CDR2 YENEEA. As DNA, the CDR3 is TGTGCCAGCAGCTTAGATCCCCCGGGACAGGGGAAGGAGACCCAGTACTTC. This gives the protein CASSLDPPGQGKETQYF.